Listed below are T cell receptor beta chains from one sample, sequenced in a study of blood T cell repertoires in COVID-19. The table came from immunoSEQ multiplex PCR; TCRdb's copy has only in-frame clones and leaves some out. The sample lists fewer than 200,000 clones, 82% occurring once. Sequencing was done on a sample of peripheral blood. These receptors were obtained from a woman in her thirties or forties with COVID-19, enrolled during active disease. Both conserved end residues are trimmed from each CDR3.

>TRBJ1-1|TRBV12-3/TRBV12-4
ASRPSGGTEAF
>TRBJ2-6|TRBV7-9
ASSLKQGTIRTGANVLT
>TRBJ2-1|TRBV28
ASSSGTSGSNEQF
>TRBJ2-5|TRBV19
ASSPPGRVETQY
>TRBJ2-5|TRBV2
ASSEVAGGETQY
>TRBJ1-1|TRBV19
ASSPVGDTEAF
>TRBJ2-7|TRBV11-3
ASSPGAASYEQY
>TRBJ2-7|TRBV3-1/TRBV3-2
ASSQEGAGSYEQY
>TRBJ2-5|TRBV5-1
ASSLASTQETQY
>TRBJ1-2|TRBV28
ASSGQGYLYGYT
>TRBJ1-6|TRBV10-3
ANTETGNSPLH
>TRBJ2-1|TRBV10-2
ASSASRLAGSYNEQF
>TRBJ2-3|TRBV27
ASSLADLGLAGDCSDTQY
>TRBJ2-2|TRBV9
ASSVPLGQGHTGELF
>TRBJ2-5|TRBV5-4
ASSLGEYSQETQY
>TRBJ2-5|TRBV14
ASSQDLAGAQY
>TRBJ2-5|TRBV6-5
ASSPGGAQTQY
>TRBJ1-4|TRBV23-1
ASSQFSRTLEVPEKLF
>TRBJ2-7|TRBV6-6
ASSPGDRISRYEQY
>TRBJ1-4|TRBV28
ASSPGGANEKLF
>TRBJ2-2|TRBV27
ASSLLPRGMYGELF
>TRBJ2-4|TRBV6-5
ASGGLDRVDIQY
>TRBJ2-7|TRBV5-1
ASSGTSGTYEQY
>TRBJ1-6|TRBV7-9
ASSLEIQGVSSYNSPLH
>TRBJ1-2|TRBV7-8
ASSVLGQGATDYGYT
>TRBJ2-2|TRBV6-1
ASGQGLANTGELF